Listed below are T cell receptor beta chains from one sample, sequenced in a study of tumor-infiltrating lymphocytes in primary liver carcinoma. TCRdb re-called the multiplex PCR reads with MiXCR, one entry per CDR3 protein. Among 300,000 to 400,000 distinct CDR3 sequences listed, around 60% were seen once. The sample consisted of peripheral blood. Receptors were obtained from a man in his forties with primary liver carcinoma and hepatitis B virus infection. Each CDR3 is given with its conserved first and last residue. Fields, in order: D gene, CDR3 length, J gene, clone size, V gene, CDR3 DNA, CDR3 protein. A D gene is named only where the DNA matches it firmly. Clone size, where shown, is once, few, many, or a class for clones that have expanded.

d_gene: TRBD2
len: 22
j_gene: TRBJ2-1
abundance: -
v_gene: TRBV4-3
CDR3nt: TGCACCAGCAGCCAACTAATTTATTCTCCCGGGACTAGCGGGAGCTCCTACAATGAGCAGTTCTTC
CDR3aa: CTSSQLIYSPGTSGSSYNEQFF

d_gene: -
len: 15
j_gene: TRBJ2-3
abundance: once
v_gene: TRBV28
CDR3nt: TGTGCCAGCAGTCCCCCTCAGGGATTGACAGATACGCAGTATTTT
CDR3aa: CASSPPQGLTDTQYF

d_gene: -
len: 11
j_gene: TRBJ2-7
abundance: few
v_gene: TRBV10-2
CDR3nt: TGCGCCAGCAGTATCACGGACGAGCAGTACTTC
CDR3aa: CASSITDEQYF

d_gene: -
len: 11
j_gene: TRBJ1-1
abundance: -
v_gene: TRBV4-2
CDR3nt: TGTGCCAGCGGCAATACAGAAGAAGCTTTCTTT
CDR3aa: CASGNTEEAFF

d_gene: TRBD1
len: 15
j_gene: TRBJ2-7
abundance: -
v_gene: TRBV28
CDR3nt: TGTGCCAGCAGTTCCTGGACAGGGGAGGGCTACGAGCAGTACTTC
CDR3aa: CASSSWTGEGYEQYF

d_gene: TRBD2
len: 15
j_gene: TRBJ2-7
abundance: -
v_gene: TRBV10-3
CDR3nt: TGTGCCATTAGTGGGACTAGCGGGGATCTACGAGAGAAGTACTTC
CDR3aa: CAISGTSGDLREKYF

d_gene: TRBD1
len: 15
j_gene: TRBJ2-1
abundance: few
v_gene: TRBV6-5
CDR3nt: TGTGCCAGCAGCTTCGGACAGGGGGCGTGGAATGAGCAGTTCTTC
CDR3aa: CASSFGQGAWNEQFF

d_gene: -
len: 12
j_gene: TRBJ2-3
abundance: -
v_gene: TRBV5-4
CDR3nt: TGTGCCAGCAGGTCTAGCACAGATACGCAGTGTTTT
CDR3aa: CASRSSTDTQCF

d_gene: TRBD2
len: 14
j_gene: TRBJ2-1
abundance: many
v_gene: TRBV29-1
CDR3nt: TGCAGCGTTGAAGACGGGAGGGCCGGACGGGAGCAGTTCTTC
CDR3aa: CSVEDGRAGREQFF

d_gene: -
len: 15
j_gene: TRBJ2-7
abundance: once
v_gene: TRBV5-1
CDR3nt: TGCGCCAGCAGCTTGGTTGGCGGGTACACCTACGAGCAGTACTTC
CDR3aa: CASSLVGGYTYEQYF

d_gene: TRBD2
len: 16
j_gene: TRBJ2-1
abundance: many
v_gene: TRBV29-1
CDR3nt: TGCAGCGTCACACCCACTAGCGGGAGGGCCTACAATGAGCAGTTCTTC
CDR3aa: CSVTPTSGRAYNEQFF

d_gene: -
len: 15
j_gene: TRBJ2-2
abundance: -
v_gene: TRBV6-6
CDR3nt: TGTGCCAGCACTACAGGGGGGGCGAACACCGGGGAGCTGTTTTTT
CDR3aa: CASTTGGANTGELFF

d_gene: -
len: 16
j_gene: TRBJ1-6
abundance: -
v_gene: TRBV6-2/TRBV6-3
CDR3nt: TGTGCCAGCAGTTACCACCGGACAGATTATAATTCACCCCTCCACTTT
CDR3aa: CASSYHRTDYNSPLHF

d_gene: TRBD1
len: 15
j_gene: TRBJ1-2
abundance: many
v_gene: TRBV6-5
CDR3nt: TGTGCCAGCAGTTACGGGACAGCCCCCGTCTATGGCTACACCTTC
CDR3aa: CASSYGTAPVYGYTF

d_gene: -
len: 14
j_gene: TRBJ2-2
abundance: once
v_gene: TRBV6-5
CDR3nt: TGTGCCAGCAGTTGGCAGGAGGCTGGCGGGGAGCTGCTCTTT
CDR3aa: CASSWQEAGGELLF

d_gene: TRBD2
len: 16
j_gene: TRBJ2-5
abundance: -
v_gene: TRBV11-2
CDR3nt: TGTGCCAGTAGCCAAACACCTGGCGGGGGGAAAGAGGCCCAGTACTTC
CDR3aa: CASSQTPGGGKEAQYF

d_gene: -
len: 11
j_gene: TRBJ1-1
abundance: -
v_gene: TRBV29-1
CDR3nt: TGCAGCGTTAGGGTCTACACTGAAGCTTCCTTT
CDR3aa: CSVRVYTEASF

d_gene: TRBD2
len: 17
j_gene: TRBJ2-6
abundance: few
v_gene: TRBV12-3/TRBV12-4
CDR3nt: TGTGCCAGCGGAGGGGCTAGCGGGAGTCTGGGGGCCAACGTCCTGACTTTC
CDR3aa: CASGGASGSLGANVLTF

d_gene: -
len: 14
j_gene: TRBJ2-7
abundance: -
v_gene: TRBV28
CDR3nt: TGTGCCAGCAGTTTATGGACCGGGATAAACGAGCAGTACTTC
CDR3aa: CASSLWTGINEQYF

d_gene: -
len: 12
j_gene: TRBJ2-7
abundance: -
v_gene: TRBV14
CDR3nt: TGTGTCAACAGTCCCCTCGGGAGCGTGCAGTACTTC
CDR3aa: CVNSPLGSVQYF

d_gene: TRBD1
len: 16
j_gene: TRBJ1-2
abundance: many
v_gene: TRBV29-1
CDR3nt: TGCAGCGTTGAAGATCCCACCCGAGGGACAGGGGGTCGCTACACCTTC
CDR3aa: CSVEDPTRGTGGRYTF

d_gene: -
len: 13
j_gene: TRBJ2-7
abundance: many
v_gene: TRBV29-1
CDR3nt: TGCAGCGTTTCCCCGGGCCTCTCCTACGAGCAGTACTTC
CDR3aa: CSVSPGLSYEQYF

d_gene: -
len: 14
j_gene: TRBJ2-7
abundance: few
v_gene: TRBV7-9
CDR3nt: TGTACCAGCAGCTTACCGCAGGGTGTTAATGTATTGTACTTC
CDR3aa: CTSSLPQGVNVLYF

d_gene: -
len: 13
j_gene: TRBJ2-7
abundance: once
v_gene: TRBV30
CDR3nt: TGTGCCTGTAGTTGGGGGAAGGGCTACGAGCAGTACTTC
CDR3aa: CACSWGKGYEQYF

d_gene: -
len: 11
j_gene: TRBJ2-5
abundance: once
v_gene: TRBV11-2
CDR3nt: TGTGCCAGCAGTCCGGGGGAGACCCAGCACTTC
CDR3aa: CASSPGETQHF

d_gene: -
len: 15
j_gene: TRBJ2-2
abundance: -
v_gene: TRBV11-2
CDR3nt: TGTGCCAGCACCGAGGCGGGGCAAAACATCAGGGAGCTGTTTTTT
CDR3aa: CASTEAGQNIRELFF

d_gene: TRBD1
len: 13
j_gene: TRBJ2-1
abundance: -
v_gene: TRBV10-3
CDR3nt: TGTGCCATCAGTACGGGACAGTACAATGAGCAGTTCTTC
CDR3aa: CAISTGQYNEQFF

d_gene: TRBD2
len: 17
j_gene: TRBJ2-2
abundance: -
v_gene: TRBV4-1
CDR3nt: TGCGCCAGCAGCCCCCGCGGCGGACTAGCGATCACCGTGGTGCTGTTTTTT
CDR3aa: CASSPRGGLAITVVLFF

d_gene: -
len: 16
j_gene: TRBJ2-2
abundance: -
v_gene: TRBV11-2
CDR3nt: TGTGTCAGCAGCTTAGAGGGCGGGGCAGACACCGGGGAGCTGTTTTTT
CDR3aa: CVSSLEGGADTGELFF

d_gene: TRBD2
len: 12
j_gene: TRBJ2-7
abundance: many
v_gene: TRBV6-2/TRBV6-3
CDR3nt: TGTGCCAGCCGGACTAGCGGGTACGAGCAGTACTTC
CDR3aa: CASRTSGYEQYF

d_gene: -
len: 14
j_gene: TRBJ2-6
abundance: many
v_gene: TRBV10-3
CDR3nt: TGTGCCATCAGCAGGTTCTCTGGGGCCAACGTCCTGACTTTC
CDR3aa: CAISRFSGANVLTF

d_gene: -
len: 13
j_gene: TRBJ1-1
abundance: -
v_gene: TRBV29-1
CDR3nt: TGTAGCGTTGAATATCTTGTCTCCCGTGAAGCTTACTTT
CDR3aa: CSVEYLVSREAYF

d_gene: TRBD2
len: 12
j_gene: TRBJ2-1
abundance: many
v_gene: TRBV14
CDR3nt: TGTGCCAGCAGCCATTCTAGCGGCGAGCAGTTCTTC
CDR3aa: CASSHSSGEQFF

d_gene: TRBD2
len: 18
j_gene: TRBJ2-7
abundance: -
v_gene: TRBV6-6
CDR3nt: TGTGCCAGCAGTTACTCGGCAAATCAGGGACTAACCGCCTACGAGCAGTACTTC
CDR3aa: CASSYSANQGLTAYEQYF

d_gene: -
len: 11
j_gene: TRBJ2-1
abundance: once
v_gene: TRBV5-1
CDR3nt: TGCACGAGCAGCTTATACAATGAGCAGTTCTTC
CDR3aa: CTSSLYNEQFF

d_gene: -
len: 13
j_gene: TRBJ2-5
abundance: -
v_gene: TRBV11-2
CDR3nt: TGTGCCAGCGGCGAGGGTTTGGAGGAGACCCAGTACTTT
CDR3aa: CASGEGLEETQYF

d_gene: -
len: 14
j_gene: TRBJ2-2
abundance: few
v_gene: TRBV7-9
CDR3nt: TGTGCCAGCGCCGTTGTCGGGCCCACCGGGGAGCTGTTTTTT
CDR3aa: CASAVVGPTGELFF

d_gene: -
len: 14
j_gene: TRBJ2-7
abundance: -
v_gene: TRBV11-2
CDR3nt: TGTGCCAACAGCAGATCCCGAATCTCCTACGAGCAGTACTTC
CDR3aa: CANSRSRISYEQYF

d_gene: -
len: 13
j_gene: TRBJ2-7
abundance: many
v_gene: TRBV5-5
CDR3nt: TGTGCCAGCAGCTTGGCCGGACGGTCCGAGCAGTACTTC
CDR3aa: CASSLAGRSEQYF